This passage covers 13 T cell receptor beta chains from one sample sequenced in a study of T cell responses to AZD1222 COVID-19 vaccine. Assay: immunoSEQ multiplex PCR; the TCRdb copy retains only in-frame clones and omits some. The sample has about 150,000 clones; more than 85% are singletons. Sequencing was performed on peripheral blood, taken 28 days after the second AZD1222 dose. The source of these receptors is an adult who received the AZD1222 COVID-19 vaccine.

The chain carries TRBV6-2 or TRBV6-3 and TRBJ2-5; 13 bases fit TRBD2. This CDR3 spans 19 amino acids. CDR1 is MNHEY and CDR2 is SVGEGT in the germline V gene. V trimming: 0 bases; J trimming: 9 bases; junction bases outside the gene matches: 16. CDR3 coding DNA: TGTGCCAGCAGTTACTCGTGGGGACTAGCGGGGACGACCAAGGCGTCCCAGTACTTC. Its protein product is CASSYSWGLAGTTKASQYF.

There are a few counts of this clone. The J gene is TRBJ1-3, the V gene TRBV28, with D possibly being TRBD1 (5 bases). Trimming shortened V by 4 bases and J by 0 bases, and 13 bases separated the two germline ends. This CDR3 spans 16 amino acids. Germline CDR1 is MDHEN and CDR2 is SYDVKM. The CDR3 loop reads CASSYRRGSSGNTIYF. The CDR3 bases are TGTGCCAGCAGTTACAGGCGGGGGAGCTCTGGAAACACCATATATTTT.

The rearrangement joins TRBV2 to TRBJ2-7, with a tentative D call TRBD1 (6 bases). The CDR3 contains 16 residues. Germline V CDR1 and CDR2: SNHLY, FYNNEI. V lost 4 bases, J lost 3 bases, and 19 bases lay in between. The CDR3 region has the DNA TGTGCCAGCAGTGCTCGAATCCTGGGGGCCAACTACGAGCAGTACTTC. Residues: CASSARILGANYEQYF.

The genes are TRBV5-1 and TRBJ1-1; 7 bases are shared with TRBD1. CDR3 length: 14 amino acids. Trimming cost V 7 bases and J 5 bases; bases outside gene matches: 11. Germline assignment: CDR1 SGHRS and CDR2 YFSETQ. The CDR3 nucleotides are TGCGCCAGCGCCAGAGGGGGCGCGGGGACTGAAGCTTTCTTT. Its translation is CASARGGAGTEAFF.

This sequence joins TRBV24-1 and TRBJ2-1, with 7 bases lining up with TRBD1. Germline values: CDR1 KGHDR, CDR2 SFDVKD. J lost 5 bases, V lost 4 bases, and 7 bases had no gene match. The CDR3 runs 15 residues. CDR3 sequence reads: CATSDGRGTHNEQFF. The CDR3 DNA follows: TGTGCCACCAGTGACGGCAGGGGGACGCACAATGAGCAGTTCTTC.

The rearrangement uses TRBV2 and TRBJ1-6; possible D gene TRBD1, 5 bases. Germline V gene sequence: CDR1 SNHLY, CDR2 FYNNEI. The CDR3 covers 14 residues. V dropped 4 bases and J dropped 13 bases, with 17 bases sitting between them. CDR3 residues: CASSAAGLGGPLHF. DNA of the CDR3: TGTGCCAGCAGTGCCGCAGGGCTAGGAGGGCCCCTCCACTTT.

J is TRBJ1-1 and V is TRBV4-2; the match to TRBD1 covers 10 bases. Germline V CDR1 and CDR2: LGHNA, YNFKEQ. The CDR3 runs 17 residues. V gave up 4 bases and J gave up 5 bases; unmatched junction bases: 13. The CDR3 reads CASSPRPGTGAATEAFF. The DNA of the CDR3 is TGTGCCAGCAGCCCTCGTCCCGGGACAGGGGCGGCTACTGAAGCTTTCTTT.

V and J are TRBV9 and TRBJ2-3, with D perhaps matching TRBD1 or TRBD2 (5 bases each). The CDR3 spans 17 residues. V was shortened by 2 bases and J by 2 bases, with 18 bases between the two germline ends. Germline lookup yields CDR1 SGDLS and CDR2 YYNGEE. The CDR3 sequence is CASSVSPGTAITDTQYF. The CDR3 DNA follows: TGTGCCAGCAGCGTGTCCCCCGGGACCGCTATCACAGATACGCAGTATTTT.

The J gene is TRBJ1-2, the V gene TRBV28; D is undetermined. The length of the CDR3 is 14 residues. V lost 1 base to trimming and J lost 8 bases, with 14 bases between them. Germline V gives CDR1 MDHEN, CDR2 SYDVKM. CDR3: CASSLSGRERGYTF. CDR3 sequence (DNA): TGTGCCAGCAGTTTATCCGGCCGGGAGAGGGGCTACACCTTC.

CDR3 in DNA: TGTGCCACCAGGGTGGAAGGCAGGGCCAATCAGCCCCAGCATTTT. This encodes CATRVEGRANQPQHF. The chain uses TRBV15 and TRBJ1-5; tentatively, D is TRBD1 (5 bases). Per germline, CDR1 LNHNV and CDR2 YYDKDF (reference sequence). This CDR3 region has 15 residues. V was cut by 6 bases and J by 3 bases, with 15 bases left in between. Using reference TRBV15 and TRBJ1-5 for the parts outside the CDR3, the full variable domain is DAMVIQNPRYQVTQFGKPVTLSCSQTLNHNVMYWYQQKSSQAPKLLFHYYDKDFNNEADTPDNFQSRRPNTSFCFLDIRSPGLGDTAMYLCATRVEGRANQPQHFGDGTRLSIL.

The chain has TRBV9 and TRBJ2-3, with D possibly matching TRBD2 (5 bases). Trimming stripped 6 bases from V and 3 bases from J, with 14 bases between. CDR1 is SGDLS, CDR2 YYNGEE, per germline. This CDR3 is built from 14 residues. CDR3 bases: TGTGCCAGCACGGAGCAAGGACTGACAGATACGCAGTATTTT. Protein: CASTEQGLTDTQYF.

The chain links TRBV14 to TRBJ1-2, with 9 bases lining up with TRBD1. Germline V CDR1 and CDR2: SGHDN, FVKESK. Trimming cost V 5 bases and J 8 bases; bases outside gene matches: 6. The CDR3 spans 13 residues. The CDR3 nucleotides are TGTGCCAGCAGCTGGACAGGGGAGTTAGGCTACACCTTC. Translation gives CASSWTGELGYTF.

The chain couples TRBV18 to TRBJ1-2; D is uncertain. This CDR3 has 15 amino acids. Germline V gene sequence: CDR1 KGHSH, CDR2 LQKENI. V was shortened by 0 bases and J by 7 bases, with 15 bases between the two germline ends. The CDR3 DNA follows: TGTGCCAGCTCACCACCCCCTGGAAGGGTATCTGGCTACACCTTC. It is translated as CASSPPPGRVSGYTF.